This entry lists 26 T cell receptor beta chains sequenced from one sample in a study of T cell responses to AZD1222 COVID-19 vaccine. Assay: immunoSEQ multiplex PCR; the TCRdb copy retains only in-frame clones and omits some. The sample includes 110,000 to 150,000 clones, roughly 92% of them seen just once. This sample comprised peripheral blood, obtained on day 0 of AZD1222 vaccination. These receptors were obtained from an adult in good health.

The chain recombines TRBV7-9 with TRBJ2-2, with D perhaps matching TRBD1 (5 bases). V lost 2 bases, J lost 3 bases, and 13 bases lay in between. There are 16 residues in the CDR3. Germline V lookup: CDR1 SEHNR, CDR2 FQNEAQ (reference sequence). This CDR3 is CASSLPPDKYTGELFF. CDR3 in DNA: TGTGCCAGCAGCTTACCACCGGACAAATACACCGGGGAGCTGTTTTTT. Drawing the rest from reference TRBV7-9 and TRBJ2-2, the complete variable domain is DTGVSQNPRHKITKRGQNVTFRCDPISEHNRLYWYRQTLGQGPEFLTYFQNEAQLEKSRLLSDRFSAERPKGSFSTLEIQRTEQGDSAMYLCASSLPPDKYTGELFFGEGSRLTVL.

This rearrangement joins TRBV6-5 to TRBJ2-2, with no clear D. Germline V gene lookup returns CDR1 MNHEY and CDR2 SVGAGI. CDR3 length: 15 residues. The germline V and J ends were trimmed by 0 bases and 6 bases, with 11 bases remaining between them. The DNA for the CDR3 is TGTGCCAGCAGTTACTCGAAGGGTATCGCCGGGGAGCTGTTTTTT. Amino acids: CASSYSKGIAGELFF.

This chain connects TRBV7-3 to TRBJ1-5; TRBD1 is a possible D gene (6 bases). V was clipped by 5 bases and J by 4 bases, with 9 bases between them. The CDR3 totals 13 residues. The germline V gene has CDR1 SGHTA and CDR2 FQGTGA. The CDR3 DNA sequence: TGTGCCAGCAGCGCGGACAGAAATCAGCCCCAGCATTTT. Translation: CASSADRNQPQHF. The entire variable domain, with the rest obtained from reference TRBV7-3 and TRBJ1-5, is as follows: GAGVSQTPSNKVTEKGKYVELRCDPISGHTALYWYRQSLGQGPEFLIYFQGTGAADDSGLPNDRFFAVRPEGSVSTLKIQRTERGDSAVYLCASSADRNQPQHFGDGTRLSIL.

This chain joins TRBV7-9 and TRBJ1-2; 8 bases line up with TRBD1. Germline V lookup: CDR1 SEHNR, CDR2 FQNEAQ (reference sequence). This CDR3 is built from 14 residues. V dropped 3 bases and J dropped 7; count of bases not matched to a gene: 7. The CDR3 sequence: CASSFPGGRRGYTF. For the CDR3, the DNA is TGTGCCAGCAGCTTCCCAGGGGGCCGGCGTGGCTACACCTTC. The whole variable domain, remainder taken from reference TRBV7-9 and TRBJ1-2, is DTGVSQNPRHKITKRGQNVTFRCDPISEHNRLYWYRQTLGQGPEFLTYFQNEAQLEKSRLLSDRFSAERPKGSFSTLEIQRTEQGDSAMYLCASSFPGGRRGYTFGSGTRLTVV.

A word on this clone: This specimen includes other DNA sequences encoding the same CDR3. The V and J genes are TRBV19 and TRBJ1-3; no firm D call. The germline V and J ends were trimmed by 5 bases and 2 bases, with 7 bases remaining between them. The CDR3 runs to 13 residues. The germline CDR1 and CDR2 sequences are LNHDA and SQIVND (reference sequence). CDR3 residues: CASSLTPGNTIYF. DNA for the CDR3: TGTGCCAGTAGTCTAACGCCTGGAAACACCATATATTTT.

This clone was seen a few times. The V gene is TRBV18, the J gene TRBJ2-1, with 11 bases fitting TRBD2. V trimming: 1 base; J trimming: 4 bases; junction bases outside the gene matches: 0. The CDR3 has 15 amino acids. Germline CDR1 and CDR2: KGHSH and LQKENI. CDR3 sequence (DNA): TGTGCCAGCTCACCACGGACTAGCGGGTACAATGAGCAGTTCTTC. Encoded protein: CASSPRTSGYNEQFF.

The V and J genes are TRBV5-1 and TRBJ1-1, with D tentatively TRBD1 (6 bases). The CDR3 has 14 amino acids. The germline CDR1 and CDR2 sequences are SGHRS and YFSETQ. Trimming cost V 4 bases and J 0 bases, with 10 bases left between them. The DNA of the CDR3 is TGCGCCAGCAGCCCTTGGACAGTGAACACTGAAGCTTTCTTT. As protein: CASSPWTVNTEAFF.

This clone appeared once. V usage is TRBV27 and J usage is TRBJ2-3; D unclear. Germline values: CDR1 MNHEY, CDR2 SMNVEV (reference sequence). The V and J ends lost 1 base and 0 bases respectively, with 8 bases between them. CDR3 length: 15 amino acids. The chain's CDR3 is CASSLYRRSTDTQYF. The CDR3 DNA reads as TGTGCCAGCAGTTTATATCGCAGGAGCACAGATACGCAGTATTTT.

This CDR3 is CSASSGTSGYNEQFF. DNA of the CDR3: TGCAGTGCTAGTTCGGGGACTAGCGGTTACAATGAGCAGTTCTTC. The chain joins TRBV20-1 to TRBJ2-1; TRBD2 matches at 11 bases. Per germline, CDR1 DFQATT and CDR2 SNEGSKA (reference sequence). This CDR3 is built from 15 residues. Trimming took 3 bases from V and 4 from J; bases not matched to a gene: 5.

CDR3 DNA: TGTGCCAGCAGCCGGGACCTAGGGGATCTAGCCAAAAACATTCAGTACTTC. It yields the protein CASSRDLGDLAKNIQYF. The chain recombines TRBV14 with TRBJ2-4, with D tentatively TRBD1 or TRBD2 (5 bases each). This CDR3 has 17 amino acids. V lost 4 bases and J lost 0, with 16 bases in between. CDR1 is SGHDN and CDR2 is FVKESK in the germline V gene.

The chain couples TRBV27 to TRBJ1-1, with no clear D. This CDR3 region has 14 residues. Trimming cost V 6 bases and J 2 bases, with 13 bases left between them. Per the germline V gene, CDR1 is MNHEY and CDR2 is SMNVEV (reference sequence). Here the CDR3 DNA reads TGTGCCAGCAGACCTTGGTCCGGAAACACTGAAGCTTTCTTT. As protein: CASRPWSGNTEAFF.

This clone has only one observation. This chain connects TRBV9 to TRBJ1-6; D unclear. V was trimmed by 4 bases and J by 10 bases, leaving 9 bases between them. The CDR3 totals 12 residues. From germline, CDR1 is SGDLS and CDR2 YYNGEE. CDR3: CASSSGVSPLHF. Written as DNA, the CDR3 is TGTGCCAGCAGCAGCGGGGTCTCACCCCTCCACTTT.

CDR3 in DNA: TGTGCCAGCAGTTTGGGGTATTACCGGGCTAGCGGGAGGAAAGACACCGGGGAGCTGTTTTTT. Protein product: CASSLGYYRASGRKDTGELFF. The rearrangement joins TRBV28 to TRBJ2-2, with 11 positions matching TRBD2. Germline CDR1 and CDR2: MDHEN and SYDVKM. The CDR3 spans 21 residues. The V and J ends lost 3 bases and 3 bases, in that order; junction bases with no gene match: 18. Supplemented by reference TRBV28 and TRBJ2-2, the full variable domain reads DVKVTQSSRYLVKRTGEKVFLECVQDMDHENMFWYRQDPGLGLRLIYFSYDVKMKEKGDIPEGYSVSREKKERFSLILESASTNQTSMYLCASSLGYYRASGRKDTGELFFGEGSRLTVL.

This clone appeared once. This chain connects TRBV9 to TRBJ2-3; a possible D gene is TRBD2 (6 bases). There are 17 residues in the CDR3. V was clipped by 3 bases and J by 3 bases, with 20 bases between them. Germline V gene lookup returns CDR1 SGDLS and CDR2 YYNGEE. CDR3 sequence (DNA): TGTGCCAGCAGCGAGGGAAGACTAGTTTGGGGAACAGATACGCAGTATTTT. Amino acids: CASSEGRLVWGTDTQYF.

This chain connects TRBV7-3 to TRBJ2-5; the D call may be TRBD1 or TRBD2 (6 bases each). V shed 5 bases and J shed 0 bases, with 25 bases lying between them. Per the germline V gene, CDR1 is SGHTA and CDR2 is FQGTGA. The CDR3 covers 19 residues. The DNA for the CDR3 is TGTGCCAGCAGCGACCGGTGCGGGACACCTAGCCTGTACCAAGAGACCCAGTACTTC. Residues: CASSDRCGTPSLYQETQYF. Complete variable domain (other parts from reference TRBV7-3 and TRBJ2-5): GAGVSQTPSNKVTEKGKYVELRCDPISGHTALYWYRQSLGQGPEFLIYFQGTGAADDSGLPNDRFFAVRPEGSVSTLKIQRTERGDSAVYLCASSDRCGTPSLYQETQYFGPGTRLLVL.

The CDR3 is CASSLAGNTEAFF. In DNA form, the CDR3 reads TGTGCCAGTAGTCTAGCGGGGAACACTGAAGCTTTCTTT. This rearrangement joins TRBV19 to TRBJ1-1; D unresolved. Trimming removed 5 bases from V and 1 base from J, with 8 bases in between. Germline assignment: CDR1 LNHDA and CDR2 SQIVND (reference sequence). The length of the CDR3 is 13 residues.

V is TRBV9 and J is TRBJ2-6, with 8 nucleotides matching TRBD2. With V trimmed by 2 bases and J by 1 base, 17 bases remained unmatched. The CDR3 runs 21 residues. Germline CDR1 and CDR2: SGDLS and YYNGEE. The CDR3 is CASSVSHGGGASLSGANVLTF. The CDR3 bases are TGTGCCAGCAGCGTCTCCCACGGGGGGGGCGCCTCCCTTTCTGGGGCCAACGTCCTGACTTTC.

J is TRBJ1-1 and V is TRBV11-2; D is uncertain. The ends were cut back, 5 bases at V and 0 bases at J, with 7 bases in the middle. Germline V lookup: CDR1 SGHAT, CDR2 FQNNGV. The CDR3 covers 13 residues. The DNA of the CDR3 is TGTGCCAGCAGCCTGTTCATGAACACTGAAGCTTTCTTT. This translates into CASSLFMNTEAFF.

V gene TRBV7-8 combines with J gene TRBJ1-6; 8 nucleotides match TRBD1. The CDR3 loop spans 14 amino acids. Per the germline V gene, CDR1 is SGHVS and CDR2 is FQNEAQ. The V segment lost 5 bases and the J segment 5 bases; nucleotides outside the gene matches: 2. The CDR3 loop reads CASSAGQDNSPLHF. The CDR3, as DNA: TGTGCCAGCAGCGCGGGACAGGATAATTCACCCCTCCACTTT.

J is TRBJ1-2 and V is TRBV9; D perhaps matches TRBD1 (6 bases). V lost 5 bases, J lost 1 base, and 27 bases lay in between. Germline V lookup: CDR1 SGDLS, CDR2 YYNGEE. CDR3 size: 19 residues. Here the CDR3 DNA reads TGTGCCAGCAGGGGCCACCGGGACAAGAGCCTCTTTGGTAACTATGGCTACACCTTC. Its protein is CASRGHRDKSLFGNYGYTF.

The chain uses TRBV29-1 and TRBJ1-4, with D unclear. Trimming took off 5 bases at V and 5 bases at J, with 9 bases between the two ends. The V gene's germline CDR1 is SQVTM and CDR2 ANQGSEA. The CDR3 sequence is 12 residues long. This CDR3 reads CSVQRANEKLFF. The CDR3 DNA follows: TGCAGCGTTCAACGGGCGAATGAAAAACTGTTTTTT.

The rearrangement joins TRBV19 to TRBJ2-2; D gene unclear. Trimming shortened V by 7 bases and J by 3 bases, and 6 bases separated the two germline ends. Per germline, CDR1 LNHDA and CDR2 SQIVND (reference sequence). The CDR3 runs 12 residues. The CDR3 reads CASNQYTGELFF. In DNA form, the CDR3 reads TGTGCCAGTAATCAGTACACCGGGGAGCTGTTTTTT.

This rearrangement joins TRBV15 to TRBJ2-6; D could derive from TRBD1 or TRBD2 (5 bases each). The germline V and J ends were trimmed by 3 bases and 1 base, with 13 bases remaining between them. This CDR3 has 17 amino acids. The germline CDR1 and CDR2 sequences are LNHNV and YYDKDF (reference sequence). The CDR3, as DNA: TGTGCCACCAGCAGCTCATGGGGACCTTCTGGGGCCAACGTCCTGACTTTC. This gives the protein CATSSSWGPSGANVLTF. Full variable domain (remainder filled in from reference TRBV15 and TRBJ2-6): DAMVIQNPRYQVTQFGKPVTLSCSQTLNHNVMYWYQQKSSQAPKLLFHYYDKDFNNEADTPDNFQSRRPNTSFCFLDIRSPGLGDTAMYLCATSSSWGPSGANVLTFGAGSRLTVL.

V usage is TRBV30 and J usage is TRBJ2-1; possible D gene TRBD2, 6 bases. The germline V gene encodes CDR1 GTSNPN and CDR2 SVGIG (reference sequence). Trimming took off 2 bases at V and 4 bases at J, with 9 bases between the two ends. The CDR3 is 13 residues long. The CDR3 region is CAWSTGDYNEQFF. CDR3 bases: TGTGCCTGGAGTACGGGGGATTACAATGAGCAGTTCTTC.

Here the CDR3 DNA reads TGCGCCAGCAGCCAAGGGGGGTATCAGCCCCAGCATTTT. Its translation: CASSQGGYQPQHF. This chain links TRBV4-1 with TRBJ1-5; D possibly corresponds to TRBD1 (5 bases). The CDR3 spans 13 residues. Trimming cost V 1 base and J 5 bases, with 6 bases left between them. Germline V lookup: CDR1 MGHRA, CDR2 YSYEKL.

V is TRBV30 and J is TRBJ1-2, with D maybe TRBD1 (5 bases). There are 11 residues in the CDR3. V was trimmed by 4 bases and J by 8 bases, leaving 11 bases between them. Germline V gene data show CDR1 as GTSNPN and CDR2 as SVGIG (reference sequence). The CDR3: CAWTQGSGYTF. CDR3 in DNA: TGTGCCTGGACCCAGGGAAGCGGCTACACCTTC.